Given below is one T cell receptor (beta chain) in context. Its antigen remains unknown. Profiling relied on immunoSEQ multiplex PCR, and the TCRdb table lists in-frame clones only, not all of them. The sample yields 130,000 to 150,000 clones, about 83% seen once. These data come from a study of cytomegalovirus exposure and HLA in healthy donors. Study-wide points: Most sequenced TCRs were rare (though some public TCRs occurred in many donors).

The CDR3 extends over 15 amino acids. The junction had 3 bases not matched to a gene; V was cut back by 2 bases and J by 0 bases. Germline V CDR1 and CDR2: KGHSH, LQKENI. The clonotype originates from a woman in her 30s in good health and CMV-seronegative. The V and J genes are TRBV18 and TRBJ2-5, with 7 bases identical to TRBD2. Sequenced sample: PBMCs. The CDR3 DNA follows: TGTGCCAGCTCACCATTGCGGGGGAACCAAGAGACCCAGTACTTC. As protein: CASSPLRGNQETQYF.